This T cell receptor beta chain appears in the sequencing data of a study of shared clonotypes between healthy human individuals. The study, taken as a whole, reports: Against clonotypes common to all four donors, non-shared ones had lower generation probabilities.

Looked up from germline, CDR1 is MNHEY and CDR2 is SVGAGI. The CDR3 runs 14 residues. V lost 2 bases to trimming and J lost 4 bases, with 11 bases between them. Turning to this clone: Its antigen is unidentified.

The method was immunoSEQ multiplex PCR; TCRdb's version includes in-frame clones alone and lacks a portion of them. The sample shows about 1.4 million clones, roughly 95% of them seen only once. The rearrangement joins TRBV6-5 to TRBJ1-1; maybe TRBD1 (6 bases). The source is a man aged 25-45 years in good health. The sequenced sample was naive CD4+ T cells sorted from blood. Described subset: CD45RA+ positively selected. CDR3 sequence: CASSYGGQGTEAFF. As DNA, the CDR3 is TGTGCCAGCAGTTACGGGGGGCAGGGCACTGAAGCTTTCTTT.